The T cell receptor beta chain under discussion was sequenced for a study of blood T cell repertoires in COVID-19. Seattle's cohort entered during active infection and was followed longitudinally. Per the study methods: Estimated nucleated cell counts came from reference gene primer amplification. Generated by immunoSEQ multiplex PCR, the TCRdb table keeps only in-frame clones and is missing some. That table furnishes V, J and clone size, whereas the DNA furnished D and trimming. The data show some 200,000 clones, 80% to 90% seen once. V lost 5 bases and J lost 6; bases outside the gene matches: 12. The length of the CDR3 is 15 residues. Germline V gives CDR1 MDHEN, CDR2 SYDVKM.

The V gene is TRBV28, the J gene TRBJ1-2, with TRBD1 identical over 7 bases. This clonotype was sampled from a woman of 80 years or more with COVID-19, enrolled during active disease. Sample: peripheral blood. The DNA for the CDR3 is TGTGCCAGCAGTGGACCGGGACAGAAGGGAAATGGCTACACCTTC. It yields the protein CASSGPGQKGNGYTF.